This TCR beta chain was sequenced for a study of blood T cell repertoires in COVID-19. Study context: From the United States, Italy and Spain came samples of acute and convalescent COVID-19. PBMCs, B-cell-depleted T cells, or T cells provided the cDNA or gDNA that made up the material.

In the authors' workflow: Amplification of reference gene primers was used by the study to estimate nucleated cell counts. Using immunoSEQ multiplex PCR, the repertoire was profiled, and TCRdb retains in-frame clones only, with some absent. The V and J calls and clone size are taken from that table; D and trimming were inferred from the DNA. The sample consists of roughly 90,000 clones, roughly four fifths of them appearing once. The V and J ends lost 2 bases and 10 bases respectively, with 14 bases between them. Germline assignment: CDR1 SEHNR and CDR2 FQNEAQ (reference sequence). The CDR3 is 13 residues long.

The receptor was derived from a woman aged 70-85 years with acute or convalescent COVID-19. The chain uses TRBV7-9 and TRBJ1-1; no clear D. Sequencing was carried out using peripheral blood. CDR3 DNA sequence: TGTGCCAGCAGCTTACAAGTGACCCAGGTAGCTTTCTTT. Protein: CASSLQVTQVAFF.